This T cell receptor beta chain was found in a study of T cell responses to AZD1222 COVID-19 vaccine. Germline V gene lookup returns CDR1 SNHLY and CDR2 FYNNEI. CDR3 size: 14 residues. V lost 3 bases to trimming and J lost 2 bases, with 8 bases between them. TCRdb's copy holds only in-frame clones and misses some; the assay was immunoSEQ multiplex PCR. This sample yields over 110,000 clones, of which under 95% are seen a single time; around 5% belongs to the top ten. The V and J genes are TRBV2 and TRBJ1-5, with D unresolved. This TCR was recovered from an adult in good health. Sample: peripheral blood, taken on day 0 of AZD1222 vaccination. The CDR3 nucleotides read TGTGCCAGCAGTGAGCAGATTGGCAATCAGCCCCAGCATTTT. It codes for CASSEQIGNQPQHF.